This note documents a single TCR beta chain sequence. The antigen remains unidentified. The data derive from a study of OX40 agonist ivuxolimab in advanced cancers. Broader study findings: In CD8+ T cells, expanded clones were on average more numerous than in CD4+.

Produced via immunoSEQ multiplex PCR; TCRdb's table is partial and in-frame only. The sample lists roughly 53,000 clones; nearly 95% were seen once. Material: CD4+ or CD8+ T cells sorted from blood, obtained in a trial of the OX40 agonist ivuxolimab. The clonotype comes from an adult with an advanced solid tumor such as melanoma, head and neck, liver or kidney cancer.

The CDR3 loop reads CASSEIGYEQYF. The CDR3, as DNA: TGTGCCAGCAGTGAAATCGGCTACGAGCAGTACTTC. This rearrangement joins TRBV6-1 to TRBJ2-7; D unresolved. Looked up from germline, CDR1 is MNHNS and CDR2 is SASEGT. Trimming cost V 2 bases and J 3 bases, with 5 bases left between them. The CDR3 is 12 amino acids.